This T cell receptor beta chain was recorded in a study of response to subunit inactivated influenza vaccine. CDR3 length equals 14 residues. Germline lookup yields CDR1 WNHNN and CDR2 SYGVQD (reference sequence). V lost 1 base and J lost 1, with 4 bases in between. The study, taken as a whole, reports: T cells newly recruited by each seasonal influenza vaccination are few, the authors suggested.

The table lists this clonotype with many counts. The antigen remains undetermined. TCRdb processed the RT-PCR reads anew with MiXCR; each CDR3 protein has one entry. The sample records about 570,000 distinct CDR3 sequences, about 10% being singletons. These data also featured in a second study, about T cells expressing NK-cell markers. That source notes: Synthesis of TCR beta cDNA relied on 5'RACE template switching carrying UMIs. Sorted CD3+CD56+NKG2C+, CD3+CD56+NKG2C- and CD3+CD56-NKG2C+ T cells supplied TCR beta repertoires. Whether expanded NKG2C+ T cell clones were HCMV-specific remained unclear.

This chain links TRBV10-1 with TRBJ2-2; no clear D. The source material was PBMCs from blood, sampled on the day of vaccination. This TCR derives from a man in his fifties who received an inactivated influenza vaccine. CDR3 in amino acids: CASSEFLNTGELFF. The CDR3 nucleotides are TGCGCCAGCAGTGAGTTTCTGAACACCGGGGAGCTGTTTTTT.